This T cell receptor (beta chain) was identified in a study of T cells in Graves' hyperthyroidism and ophthalmopathy. Study outcomes and limitations: Ophthalmopathy onset followed model prediction by a median approximately seven months.

Amplified TCR beta CDR3 regions derived from RNA transcripts. When the TCR CDR3 underwent first-round RT-PCR, the HTBI primer set was used. TCRdb reprocessed the multiplex PCR reads with MiXCR, giving one entry per CDR3 protein. Of roughly 580,000 distinct CDR3 sequences in the sample, roughly 13% were seen once. This clonotype has a handful of counts. The antigen is undetermined. Uncontrolled infection, other autoimmune disease, pregnancy or lactation barred patients from enrollment. The study based diagnoses on clinical symptoms, serum thyroxine and TRAb, thyroid ultrasound and orbital computed tomography. The sequenced sample was blood. The sequence derives from a woman aged 30 to 39 with Graves' hyperthyroidism that later progressed to Graves' ophthalmopathy.

CDR3 in DNA: TGCAGTGCCTACGTCGAGGGGCCCGGGGACACTGAAGCTTTCTTT. As protein: CSAYVEGPGDTEAFF. This chain links TRBV20-1 with TRBJ1-1, with D perhaps matching TRBD1 (5 bases). The V gene's germline CDR1 is DFQATT and CDR2 SNEGSKA (reference sequence). The CDR3 runs 15 residues. The V gene lost 6 bases and the J gene lost 3 bases, with 20 bases spanning the gap.